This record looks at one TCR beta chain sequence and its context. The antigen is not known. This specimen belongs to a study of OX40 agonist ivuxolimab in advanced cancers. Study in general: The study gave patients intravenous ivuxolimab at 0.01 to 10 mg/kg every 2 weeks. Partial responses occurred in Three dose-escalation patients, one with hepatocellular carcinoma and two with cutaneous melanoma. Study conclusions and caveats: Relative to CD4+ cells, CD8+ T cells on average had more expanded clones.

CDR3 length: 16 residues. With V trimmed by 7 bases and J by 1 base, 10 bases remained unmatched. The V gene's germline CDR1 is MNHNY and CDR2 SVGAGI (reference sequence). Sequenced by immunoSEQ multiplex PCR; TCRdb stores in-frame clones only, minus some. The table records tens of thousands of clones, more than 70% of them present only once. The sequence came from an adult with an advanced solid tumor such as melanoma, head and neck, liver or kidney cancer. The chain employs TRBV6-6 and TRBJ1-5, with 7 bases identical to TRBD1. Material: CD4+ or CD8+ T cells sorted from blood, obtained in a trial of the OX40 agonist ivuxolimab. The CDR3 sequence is CASTESDRRSNQPQHF. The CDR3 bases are TGTGCCAGCACAGAATCGGACAGGCGGAGCAATCAGCCCCAGCATTTT.